This T cell receptor beta chain was captured in a study of T cell responses to AZD1222 COVID-19 vaccine. Looking at the study overall: Second-dose recipients at about 4 or about 12 weeks were treated as one pooled group. The study, taken as a whole, reports: Most donors were white British and more were female, and clonal diversity was possibly underestimated. Spike-specific TCR depth and breadth grew after two AZD1222 doses.

As to this clone: Its antigen is unidentified.

Sequenced by immunoSEQ multiplex PCR; TCRdb stores in-frame clones only, minus some. The sample includes 100,000 to 150,000 clones, about 88% seen only once; the top ten take 7.6%. The germline V gene encodes CDR1 MGHRA and CDR2 YSYEKL. Trimming cost V 7 bases and J 2 bases, with 15 bases left between them. The CDR3 sequence is 15 residues long. The sequencing here drew on peripheral blood, taken on day 0 of AZD1222 vaccination. This TCR was sampled from an adult in good health. This chain joins TRBV4-1 and TRBJ1-3; perhaps TRBD1 as D (5 bases). The CDR3: CASKGPTAAGNTIYF. DNA for the CDR3: TGCGCCAGCAAGGGGCCGACAGCAGCTGGAAACACCATATATTTT.